This entry lists 4 T cell receptor beta chains sequenced from one sample in a study of T cell clones after liver transplantation. Produced via immunoSEQ multiplex PCR; TCRdb's table is partial and in-frame only. The table has approximately 100,000 clones, 75% to 85% seen once; the top ten hold approximately 0.99%. Here the sequenced sample was CD4+ T cells from blood, taken before liver transplant. These receptor sequences come from a human donor who received a liver transplant.

On this clone itself: One end of the junction does not line up with germline, which may come from a read error. The V call is TRBV18, the J call TRBJ1-1, with TRBD1 as a possible D gene (5 bases). The CDR3 loop spans 13 amino acids. From germline, CDR1 is KGHSH and CDR2 LQKENI. The CDR3 DNA is TGTGCCAGCTCACCGAAAGGACTTTGGACGGAGGGGTTT. Translated, it gives CASSPKGLWTEGF.

This chain's CDR3 is CASSLLTGGAEKLFF. CDR3 coding DNA: TGTGCCAGCAGTTTACTGACAGGGGGCGCAGAAAAACTGTTTTTT. The rearrangement joins TRBV28 to TRBJ1-4; 10 positions agree with TRBD1. The germline V gene has CDR1 MDHEN and CDR2 SYDVKM. The CDR3 totals 15 residues. V was clipped by 2 bases and J by 8 bases; unmatched bases: 5.

This clone was observed a few times. The V gene is TRBV6-1, the J gene TRBJ1-2; perhaps TRBD1 as D (5 bases). The V end lost 8 bases, the J end lost 6 bases, and 19 bases lay between the germline ends. The V gene's germline CDR1 is MNHNS and CDR2 SASEGT. The CDR3 covers 14 residues. For the CDR3, the DNA is TGTGCCAGCCAACGGGGCAGGTCGGCGGATGGCTACACCTTC. Translated, it gives CASQRGRSADGYTF.

The sample holds one count of this clone. The CDR3 loop is CASIIQVTTEAFF. The CDR3, as DNA: TGTGCCAGCATAATTCAAGTGACGACTGAAGCTTTCTTT. The chain recombines TRBV6-1 with TRBJ1-1; no clear D gene. Germline-derived CDR1 and CDR2 are MNHNS and SASEGT. Trimming removed 7 bases from V and 5 bases from J, with 14 bases in between. The CDR3 totals 13 residues.